Each of the 23 T cell receptor beta chains below was sequenced from the same sample in a study of shared clonotypes between healthy human individuals. This table comes from immunoSEQ multiplex PCR, and its TCRdb copy is limited to in-frame clones, with some not included. The repertoire has some 2 million clones, 85% to 95% of them found once; the top ten carry roughly 0.13%. Sequencing was carried out using naive CD4+ T cells sorted from blood. Subset: CD45RA+ positively selected. The source is a man between 18 and 29 years old in good health.

The chain carries TRBV6-5 and TRBJ2-3; 8 bases fit TRBD1. This CDR3 has 15 amino acids. The J segment lost 1 base and the V segment lost 1 base, leaving 1 base of the junction unmatched. Germline V lookup: CDR1 MNHEY, CDR2 SVGAGI. The CDR3 here is CASSYLTGGTDTQYF. The CDR3 bases are TGTGCCAGCAGTTACTTGACAGGGGGCACAGATACGCAGTATTTT.

V and J are TRBV28 and TRBJ1-4; D gene uncertain. V lost 7 bases and J 8 bases, leaving 20 bases between the germline ends. This CDR3 has 15 amino acids. Germline V gives CDR1 MDHEN, CDR2 SYDVKM. CDR3 region: CASIPVTLREEKLFF. The CDR3 DNA reads as TGTGCCAGCATCCCCGTGACCCTCCGGGAGGAAAAACTGTTTTTT.

The rearrangement uses TRBV9 and TRBJ1-6; D is undetermined. Germline CDR1 and CDR2: SGDLS and YYNGEE. V was pared by 3 bases and J by 0 bases, with 13 bases between. This CDR3 is built from 17 residues. CDR3 region: CASSGNTKISYNSPLHF. Written as DNA, the CDR3 is TGTGCCAGCAGCGGAAACACTAAGATCTCCTATAATTCACCCCTCCACTTT.

The chain couples TRBV30 to TRBJ1-4; 7 bases agree with TRBD1. V shed 2 bases, J shed 8 bases, and the junction held 11 bases outside the gene matches. The CDR3 extends over 15 amino acids. CDR1 and CDR2 (germline): GTSNPN, SVGIG (reference sequence). In DNA form, the CDR3 reads TGTGCCTGGAGTTACAGGGGTGAGGGTAGGGAAAAACTGTTTTTT. Protein sequence: CAWSYRGEGREKLFF.

The chain recombines TRBV2 with TRBJ2-7; TRBD2 agrees at 13 bases. CDR3 size: 15 residues. The trim removed 6 bases at V and 2 bases at J, leaving 4 bases unmatched. The germline V gene has CDR1 SNHLY and CDR2 FYNNEI. CDR3: CASSPGLAGAYEQYF. The DNA for the CDR3 is TGTGCCAGCAGCCCCGGACTAGCGGGAGCCTACGAGCAGTACTTC.

This sequence joins TRBV6-6 and TRBJ1-5; D perhaps matches TRBD1 (5 bases). The V gene's germline CDR1 is MNHNY and CDR2 SVGAGI (reference sequence). The CDR3 is 15 amino acids. V was clipped by 0 bases and J by 4 bases, with 10 bases between them. The CDR3 here is CASSYSVRENQPQHF. CDR3 DNA: TGTGCCAGCAGTTACTCGGTCAGGGAAAATCAGCCCCAGCATTTT.

The rearrangement links TRBV11-2 to TRBJ2-7; 10 bases are shared with TRBD1. This CDR3 comprises 18 residues. Trimming cost V 2 bases and J 3 bases; bases outside gene matches: 13. The germline CDR1 and CDR2 sequences are SGHAT and FQNNGV. The CDR3 DNA follows: TGTGCCAGCAGCTTAACCGGGACAGGGGCGGGCGGTGGCTACGAGCAGTACTTC. Translation gives CASSLTGTGAGGGYEQYF.

V usage is TRBV9 and J usage is TRBJ2-7; 9 positions match TRBD1. The CDR3 loop spans 15 amino acids. Germline values: CDR1 SGDLS, CDR2 YYNGEE. V lost 2 bases to trimming and J lost 3 bases; unmatched junction nucleotides: 6. The CDR3 sequence: CASSVGQGPGYEQYF. CDR3 in DNA: TGTGCCAGCAGCGTGGGACAGGGACCCGGCTACGAGCAGTACTTC.

The V call is TRBV19, the J call TRBJ1-5, with D unresolved. Germline V gene sequence: CDR1 LNHDA, CDR2 SQIVND (reference sequence). CDR3 length equals 15 residues. Trimming stripped 4 bases from V and 6 bases from J, with 16 bases between. This chain's CDR3 is CASSKSWGYIQPQHF. CDR3 coding DNA: TGTGCCAGTAGTAAATCCTGGGGTTATATTCAGCCCCAGCATTTT.

This chain uses TRBV29-1 with TRBJ2-7; 8 bases agree with TRBD1. V dropped 5 bases and J dropped 2; count of bases not matched to a gene: 2. CDR1 and CDR2 from the germline V gene are SQVTM and ANQGSEA. The CDR3 length is 12 residues. CDR3 sequence reads: CSVQTGAYEQYF. DNA for the CDR3: TGCAGCGTTCAGACAGGGGCCTACGAGCAGTACTTC.

This chain links TRBV27 with TRBJ2-3, with 8 bases that match TRBD2. J lost 5 bases, V lost 6 bases, and 4 bases had no gene match. Germline V gene data show CDR1 as MNHEY and CDR2 as SMNVEV (reference sequence). The CDR3 is 13 residues long. CDR3 DNA: TGTGCCAGCAGGAGGACTAGCCGAGATACGCAGTATTTT. Its protein product is CASRRTSRDTQYF.

To note about this clone: Within the sample, other DNA sequences also encode this same CDR3. The chain carries TRBV5-1 and TRBJ1-5; D gene unclear. Germline V gives CDR1 SGHRS, CDR2 YFSETQ. The CDR3 has 14 residues. V lost 0 bases and J 3 bases, leaving 7 bases between the germline ends. The CDR3 DNA sequence: TGCGCCAGCAGCTTGGGTGGACCCAATCAGCCCCAGCATTTT. Amino acid sequence: CASSLGGPNQPQHF.

This rearrangement joins TRBV12-2 to TRBJ1-1. TRBV12-2 has pseudogene status. This CDR3 region has 14 residues. CDR3 region: CASRQRDDPREAFF. The CDR3 nucleotides are TGTGCAAGTCGCCAACGAGACGACCCGCGGGAAGCTTTCTTT.

The chain joins TRBV6-1 to TRBJ1-3; TRBD1 might be the D (5 bases). The CDR3 runs 14 residues. Per germline, CDR1 MNHNS and CDR2 SASEGT. The V end lost 5 bases, the J end lost 2 bases, and 10 bases lay between the germline ends. In nucleotides, the CDR3 is TGTGCCAGCAGTTCAGGGAGGACTGGAAACACCATATATTTT. Its protein product is CASSSGRTGNTIYF.

The rearrangement uses TRBV5-1 and TRBJ1-1; 7 bases map to TRBD1. The V gene's germline CDR1 is SGHRS and CDR2 YFSETQ. V lost 4 bases, J lost 5 bases, and 2 bases stayed unmatched. The CDR3 has 12 residues. CDR3 region: CASSRGQTEAFF. CDR3 bases: TGCGCCAGCAGCAGGGGACAGACTGAAGCTTTCTTT.

The chain uses TRBV6-5 and TRBJ1-6, with TRBD1 as a possible D gene (6 bases). The germline CDR1 and CDR2 sequences are MNHEY and SVGAGI. Trimming stripped 5 bases from V and 8 bases from J, with 13 bases between. The CDR3 runs 14 residues. CDR3 sequence: CASSMTGGDSPLHF. The CDR3 DNA is TGTGCCAGCAGTATGACAGGAGGGGATTCACCCCTCCACTTT.

V gene TRBV19 combines with J gene TRBJ1-4, with 9 bases fitting TRBD1. The CDR3 is 14 amino acids. Germline values: CDR1 LNHDA, CDR2 SQIVND (reference sequence). V gave up 6 bases and J gave up 5 bases; unmatched junction bases: 4. The CDR3 DNA reads TGTGCCAGTAGACGACAGGGGGGAAATGAAAAACTGTTTTTT. Its translation: CASRRQGGNEKLFF.

This chain links TRBV5-4 with TRBJ1-6, with TRBD1 matching 8 bases. The V and J ends lost 4 bases and 9 bases, in that order; junction bases with no gene match: 6. Germline-derived CDR1 and CDR2 are SGHNT and YYREEE (reference sequence). The CDR3 spans 14 residues. CDR3 bases: TGTGCCAGCAGCGGCGGACAGGGCGGTTCACCCCTCCACTTT. This encodes CASSGGQGGSPLHF.

This chain connects TRBV15 to TRBJ2-7; weak D call: TRBD1 (5 bases). Trimming left V 0 bases short and J 5 bases short, with 14 bases between. Germline assignment: CDR1 LNHNV and CDR2 YYDKDF (reference sequence). CDR3 length: 15 residues. The CDR3 region is CATSRDRGYAHEQYF. The CDR3 DNA sequence: TGTGCCACCAGCAGAGATAGGGGTTACGCCCACGAGCAGTACTTC.

This chain links TRBV2 with TRBJ1-2; D remains unclear. The CDR3 is 11 residues long. V lost 7 bases to trimming and J lost 4 bases, with 7 bases between them. Germline CDR1 is SNHLY and CDR2 is FYNNEI. CDR3 protein: CASTLLYGYTF. As DNA, the CDR3 is TGTGCCAGCACCCTTCTCTATGGCTACACCTTC.

The chain couples TRBV2 to TRBJ1-1, with no clear D. The CDR3 runs 14 residues. The germline V and J ends were trimmed by 1 base and 6 bases, with 12 bases remaining between them. CDR1 and CDR2 (germline): SNHLY, FYNNEI. CDR3 protein: CASSEETSMAEAFF. CDR3 nucleotide sequence: TGTGCCAGCAGTGAAGAAACGTCTATGGCTGAAGCTTTCTTT. The full variable domain, rest sourced from reference TRBV2 and TRBJ1-1, is EPEVTQTPSHQVTQMGQEVILRCVPISNHLYFYWYRQILGQKVEFLVSFYNNEISEKSEIFDDQFSVERPDGSNFTLKIRSTKLEDSAMYFCASSEETSMAEAFFGQGTRLTVV.

V and J are TRBV5-1 and TRBJ2-7, with 13 bases fitting TRBD2. V was clipped by 6 bases and J by 2 bases; unmatched bases: 5. CDR1 and CDR2 from the germline V gene are SGHRS and YFSETQ. The CDR3 loop spans 15 amino acids. CDR3: CASTQLAGGPYEQYF. DNA for the CDR3: TGCGCCAGCACACAACTAGCGGGAGGGCCCTACGAGCAGTACTTC.

The chain combines TRBV27 with TRBJ2-3; 7 bases map to TRBD1. Germline V gene sequence: CDR1 MNHEY, CDR2 SMNVEV (reference sequence). The CDR3 contains 16 residues. Germline trimming cut 6 bases from V and 4 bases from J; bases unmatched to any gene: 13. CDR3 DNA sequence: TGTGCCAGCAGCAAAATAATTAGGACAGGTTCAGATACGCAGTATTTT. It translates to CASSKIIRTGSDTQYF.